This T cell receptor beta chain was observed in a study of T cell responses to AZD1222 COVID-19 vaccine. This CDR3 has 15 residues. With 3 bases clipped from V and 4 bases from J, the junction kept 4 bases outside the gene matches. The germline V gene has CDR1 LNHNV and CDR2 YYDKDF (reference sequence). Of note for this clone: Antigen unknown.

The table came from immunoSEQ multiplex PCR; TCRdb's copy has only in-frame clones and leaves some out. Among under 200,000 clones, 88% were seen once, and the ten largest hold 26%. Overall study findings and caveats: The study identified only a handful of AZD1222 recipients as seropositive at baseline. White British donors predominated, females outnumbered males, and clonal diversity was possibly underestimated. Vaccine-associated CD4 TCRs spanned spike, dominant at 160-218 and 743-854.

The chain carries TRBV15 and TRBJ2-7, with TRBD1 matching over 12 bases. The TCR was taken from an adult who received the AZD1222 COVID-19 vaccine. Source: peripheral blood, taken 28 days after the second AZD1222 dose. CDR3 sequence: CATSSGTGGTYEQYF. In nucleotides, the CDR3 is TGTGCCACCAGCAGCGGGACAGGGGGCACGTACGAGCAGTACTTC. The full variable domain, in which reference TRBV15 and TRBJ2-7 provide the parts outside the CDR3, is DAMVIQNPRYQVTQFGKPVTLSCSQTLNHNVMYWYQQKSSQAPKLLFHYYDKDFNNEADTPDNFQSRRPNTSFCFLDIRSPGLGDTAMYLCATSSGTGGTYEQYFGPGTRLTVT.